A single sample is the source of the 18 T cell receptor beta chains below, sequenced in a study of T cells in Graves' hyperthyroidism and ophthalmopathy (dated by TCRdb to between 2018 and 2021). Receptors were amplified or captured by multiplex PCR. Sequencer: Illumina HiSeq 2000. The TCR beta CDR3 regions were amplified from RNA transcripts. The first round of RT-PCR for the TCR CDR3 was performed with the HTBI primer set and the Qiagen OneStep RT-PCR kit. TCRdb reworked the public reads: Q25 trimming with fastp, MiXCR clone assembly, productive beta chains retained. Each CDR3 protein appears once, grouped with its most common genes and DNA. The sample table lists some 760,000 distinct CDR3 sequences, 11% to 15% of them with a count of one. About 10% of the sample belongs to the ten largest clones. Sequencing input: blood. These receptors were collected from a woman aged 18-29 years with Graves' hyperthyroidism.

The chain is built from TRBV20-1 and TRBJ2-7; 9 nucleotides match TRBD1. The tail of the sequence fits TRBJ2-1 better, so the J call may be wrong. The length of the CDR3 is 17 residues. Germline V gives CDR1 DFQATT, CDR2 SNEGSKA (reference sequence). The CDR3, as DNA: TGCAGTGCTTTGACAGGGGGGACGGGGGACGGCCGATACGAGCAGTTCTTC. This encodes CSALTGGTGDGRYEQFF.

This clonotype appeared a few times. The rearrangement uses TRBV10-3 and TRBJ2-4, with D maybe TRBD2 (6 bases). The V gene lost 4 bases and the J gene lost 5 bases, with 21 bases spanning the gap. Germline V gene sequence: CDR1 ENHRY, CDR2 SYGVKD. This CDR3 has 17 amino acids. For the CDR3, the DNA is TGTGCCATCAGTGCCGGGGGACTCCGGGACGGACAAAACATTCAGTACTTC. Its protein is CAISAGGLRDGQNIQYF.

V usage is TRBV28 and J usage is TRBJ2-7; D call uncertain. The V and J ends lost 6 bases and 3 bases respectively, with 24 bases between them. The CDR3 is 17 residues long. Germline CDR1 and CDR2: MDHEN and SYDVKM. The CDR3 nucleotides read TGTGCCAGCAGCTTAGATCCGATCGTACAGAGCCTCTACGAGCAGTACTTC. The encoded protein is CASSLDPIVQSLYEQYF.

Ten or more counts support this clonotype. CDR3 amino acids: CASSPPTRLEQYF. The CDR3 DNA reads as TGTGCCAGCTCACCACCGACGAGACTAGAGCAGTACTTC. This sequence joins TRBV18 and TRBJ2-7; D may be TRBD2 (5 bases). The CDR3 spans 13 residues. CDR1 and CDR2 from the germline V gene are KGHSH and LQKENI. V lost 0 bases and J lost 7, with 10 bases in between.

Many counts were recorded for this clonotype. The rearrangement joins TRBV7-9 to TRBJ2-7; no clear D. CDR3 length: 13 residues. The V gene's germline CDR1 is SEHNR and CDR2 FQNEAQ (reference sequence). The V and J ends lost 6 bases and 5 bases respectively, with 14 bases between them. CDR3 loop: CASRPGNTHEQYF. The CDR3 DNA sequence: TGTGCCAGCAGGCCTGGGAATACCCACGAGCAGTACTTC.

This clonotype was found many times. V gene TRBV28 combines with J gene TRBJ1-1; D uncertain. Trimming shortened V by 3 bases and J by 0 bases, and 8 bases separated the two germline ends. The CDR3 extends over 14 amino acids. Per germline, CDR1 MDHEN and CDR2 SYDVKM. Written as DNA, the CDR3 is TGTGCCAGCAGTTTCCCCGTCATGAACACTGAAGCTTTCTTT. It is translated as CASSFPVMNTEAFF.

This clonotype has at least ten counts. The chain links TRBV18 to TRBJ2-3, with D possibly being TRBD1 (6 bases). From germline, CDR1 is KGHSH and CDR2 LQKENI. The CDR3 sequence is 17 residues long. The germline V and J ends were trimmed by 6 bases and 2 bases, with 21 bases remaining between them. The CDR3 region is CASSPRGRDKNTDTQYF. Here the CDR3 DNA reads TGTGCCAGCTCCCCCAGAGGCCGGGACAAAAACACAGATACGCAGTATTTT.

This clonotype was counted at least ten times. This chain links TRBV2 with TRBJ2-7; no firm D call. Trimming cost V 2 bases and J 1 base, with 3 bases left between them. Germline V CDR1 and CDR2: SNHLY, FYNNEI. This CDR3 is 12 amino acids long. The CDR3 protein is CASSERSYEQYF. CDR3 in DNA: TGTGCCAGCAGTGAACGGTCCTACGAGCAGTACTTC.

This clonotype was counted a few times. The J gene is TRBJ1-3, the V gene TRBV18, with D possibly being TRBD1 (6 bases). Germline CDR1 and CDR2: KGHSH and LQKENI. V was pared by 1 base and J by 2 bases, with 18 bases between. This CDR3 is built from 18 residues. The CDR3 DNA follows: TGTGCCAGCTCACCACGGTTCGATACAGGGTTTACTGGAAACACCATATATTTT. Translation gives CASSPRFDTGFTGNTIYF.

At least ten counts were recorded for this clonotype. The V gene is TRBV11-2, the J gene TRBJ2-4; D is unresolved. The ends were cut back, 4 bases at V and 1 base at J, with 11 bases in the middle. This CDR3 contains 15 residues. The germline CDR1 and CDR2 sequences are SGHAT and FQNNGV. The CDR3 nucleotides are TGTGCCAGCAGCTCTGGACCCGGGGCCAAAAACATTCAGTACTTC. It encodes CASSSGPGAKNIQYF.

The genes are TRBV7-3 and TRBJ2-5, with TRBD1 matching over 7 bases. The CDR3 consists of 15 residues. V dropped 2 bases and J dropped 5; count of bases not matched to a gene: 8. CDR1 is SGHTA, CDR2 FQGTGA, per germline. The CDR3 nucleotides read TGTGCCAGCAGCTTAGGGGTAGGGGGCAGCGAGACCCAGTACTTC. Translating it yields CASSLGVGGSETQYF.

There are many counts of this clonotype. The chain links TRBV7-9 to TRBJ2-7, with unresolved D. Trimming pared 1 base from V and 7 bases from J, leaving 8 bases between. This CDR3 has 12 amino acids. CDR1 and CDR2 (germline): SEHNR, FQNEAQ (reference sequence). The CDR3 region is CASSLGVTEQYF. The CDR3 DNA follows: TGTGCCAGCAGCTTAGGAGTGACAGAGCAGTACTTC.

This clonotype has a handful of counts. The CDR3 region is CASVLANEQFF. CDR3 DNA: TGTGCCAGCGTTCTAGCAAATGAGCAGTTCTTC. This chain uses TRBV2 with TRBJ2-1; tentative D call: TRBD2 (5 bases). This CDR3 is 11 amino acids long. CDR1 SNHLY and CDR2 FYNNEI come from the germline V gene. Trimming pared 8 bases from V and 7 bases from J, leaving 9 bases between.

This clonotype was recorded at least ten times. The CDR3 region is CASTVYGASAPQYF. Written as DNA, the CDR3 is TGTGCCAGCACCGTTTACGGTGCGTCAGCACCCCAGTACTTC. This chain joins TRBV12-3 or TRBV12-4 and TRBJ2-5; D unresolved. V lost 7 bases and J 9 bases, leaving 21 bases between the germline ends. This CDR3 region has 14 residues.

This clonotype was counted between two and nine times. This chain joins TRBV7-6 and TRBJ2-7; 15 bases map to TRBD2. CDR1 and CDR2 from the germline V gene are SGHVS and FNYEAQ. V shed 5 bases and J 6 bases; nucleotides not matched to a gene: 11. There are 17 residues in the CDR3. For the CDR3, the DNA is TGTGCCAGCAGCCCCGGCCCCTGGACTAGCGGGAGGGGCGAGCAGTACTTC. It codes for CASSPGPWTSGRGEQYF.

This clonotype has a count of ten or more. The junction differs from germline at one of its ends, possibly a read error. This chain uses TRBV7-3 with TRBJ2-1, with a possible D match to TRBD1 (6 bases). The CDR3 has 16 residues. The germline V gene encodes CDR1 SGHTA and CDR2 FQGTGA. DNA for the CDR3: TGTGCCAGCAGCCTAACAGGGAGAGGGTCAGGCAATGAGCAGTTCTTC. Encoded protein: CASSLTGRGSGNEQFF.

This clonotype was found many times. This chain connects TRBV9 to TRBJ2-3, with TRBD1 identical over 9 bases. This CDR3 spans 15 amino acids. With 2 bases clipped from V and 6 bases from J, the junction kept 7 bases outside the gene matches. Germline loops: CDR1 SGDLS, CDR2 YYNGEE. This CDR3 reads CASSVSTGGSDTQYF. The CDR3 coding sequence is TGTGCCAGCAGCGTTTCAACAGGGGGCAGTGATACGCAGTATTTT.

On this clonotype: A single base separates this from a much larger clone, so it may be a read error. This chain connects TRBV20-1 to TRBJ2-1; 13 positions agree with TRBD2. In germline, CDR1 is DFQATT, CDR2 SNEGSKA (reference sequence). V shed 7 bases, J shed 10 bases, and the junction held 10 bases outside the gene matches. The CDR3 totals 14 residues. CDR3 sequence reads: CSGIGTSGMFEQFF. The CDR3, as DNA: TGCAGTGGGATCGGGACTAGCGGGATGTTCGAGCAGTTCTTC.